The entry below describes one T cell receptor (beta chain). Its antigen remains unknown. Processing was applied to graft tissue in order to liberate intraepithelial and lamina propria lymphocytes. Sequencing was performed with immunoSEQ multiplex PCR; in TCRdb, only in-frame clones are kept and a portion is missing. The sample includes over 60,000 clones, about nine tenths seen only once; the top ten take under 2%. These data originate in a study of graft-versus-host responses after intestinal transplantation. Whole-study results and caveats: The highest levels of circulating GvH clones went along with early declines in HvG clones after transplant. The marrow of recipients harbored GvH clones, and ileum or blood showed some of them first.

The germline CDR1 and CDR2 sequences are MNHNS and SASEGT. The CDR3 runs 15 residues. V was pared by 7 bases and J by 4 bases, with 17 bases between. The receptor was derived from a human patient who received an intestinal transplant, so some T cells may come from the graft donor. The chain employs TRBV6-1 and TRBJ1-3; D possibly corresponds to TRBD1 (5 bases). Sequences were derived from ileum tissue, sampled more than 350 days after transplant. DNA of the CDR3: TGTGCCAGCAATCGGCAAGTGGGGACCGGAAACACCATATATTTT. Protein sequence: CASNRQVGTGNTIYF.